The clone carrying this T cell receptor (beta chain) has just one count. The antigen is not known. These data are taken from a study of cytomegalovirus exposure and HLA in healthy donors. The V and J ends lost 3 bases and 4 bases respectively, with 8 bases between them. The length of the CDR3 is 12 residues. Germline V CDR1 and CDR2: SQVTM, ANQGSEA. The PCR employed 60 Vbeta primers together with 13 Jbeta primers. Libraries were prepared by immunoSEQ multiplex PCR; TCRdb keeps only in-frame clonotypes and omits some of them. Counted here are about 82,000 clones, about 78% occurring once; the ten biggest clones make up about 5.5%. Unrecorded immune exposures were likely, despite nominal health at sampling. General study findings and limits: The study dropped some indistinguishable V segments, TRBV6-2 and TRBV6-3 among them. Earlier analysis looked at TCR beta V segments, and most were productive about 87% or about 30% of the time. Analyzed later, association rates of TCRs varied across HLA loci, with DRB1 most and HLA-C fewest.

The chain recombines TRBV29-1 with TRBJ2-3; D perhaps matches TRBD2 (5 bases). Input material: PBMCs. This TCR derives from a male donor in good health and CMV-seropositive. CDR3 residues: CSVESAADTQYF. DNA for the CDR3: TGCAGCGTTGAGTCAGCGGCAGATACGCAGTATTTT.